This T cell receptor (beta chain) was identified in a study of T cells after yellow fever vaccination. TCRdb itself ran the 5' RACE reads through MiXCR, one entry per CDR3 protein. The sample shows about 340,000 distinct CDR3 sequences, roughly an eighth of them seen only once. This clonotype came up a few times. What it binds is not known. General study results and limits: FACS-sorted repertoires could contain abundant clonotypes contaminating from the bulk population. Clonotypes shared by both compartments, CD4 and CD8, made up a small share.

The germline gives CDR1 MNHEY, CDR2 SVGAGI. This CDR3 region has 13 residues. Trimming cost V 6 bases and J 4 bases; bases outside gene matches: 3. The sample consisted of CD4+ T cells sorted from PBMCs, taken 15 days after the yellow fever booster vaccination. This clonotype originated in a young man who received the YFV17D yellow fever vaccine. The J gene is TRBJ2-7, the V gene TRBV6-5; 10 bases are shared with TRBD1. CDR3 residues: CASSKDRGYEQYF. The CDR3 coding sequence is TGTGCCAGCAGCAAGGACAGGGGGTACGAGCAGTACTTC.